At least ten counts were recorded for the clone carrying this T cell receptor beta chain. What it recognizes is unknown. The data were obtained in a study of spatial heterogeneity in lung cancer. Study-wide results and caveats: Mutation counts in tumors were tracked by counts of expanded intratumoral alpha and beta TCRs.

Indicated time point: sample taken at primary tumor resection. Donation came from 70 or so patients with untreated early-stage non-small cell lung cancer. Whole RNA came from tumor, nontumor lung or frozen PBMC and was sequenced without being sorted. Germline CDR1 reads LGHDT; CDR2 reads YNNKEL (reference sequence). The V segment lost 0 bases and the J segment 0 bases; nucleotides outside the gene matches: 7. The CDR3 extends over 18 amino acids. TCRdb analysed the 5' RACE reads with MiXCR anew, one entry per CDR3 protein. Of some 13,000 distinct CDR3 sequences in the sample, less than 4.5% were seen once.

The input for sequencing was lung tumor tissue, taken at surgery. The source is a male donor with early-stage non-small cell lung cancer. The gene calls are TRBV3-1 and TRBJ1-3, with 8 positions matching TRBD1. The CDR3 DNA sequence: TGTGCCAGCAGCCAAGATTGGACAGGGCGCCTCTCTGGAAACACCATATATTTT. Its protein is CASSQDWTGRLSGNTIYF.